Listed here are 6 T cell receptor beta chains from one sample, sequenced in a study of T cell changes during pregnancy in multiple sclerosis (dated by TCRdb to between 2017 and 2020). Library preparation used the immunoSEQ multiplex PCR assay. TCRdb's version of the immuneACCESS table is confined to in-frame rearrangements and falls short of the full clone set. An unresolved V gene accounts for under half of the shortfall where checked; the remainder is of unknown origin. This sample lists around 85,000 clones; roughly nine tenths were detected once. The ten largest account for around 3.4% of the sample. The material was PBMCs, obtained in the first trimester of pregnancy. The source is a female donor in good health, serving as a control in a pregnancy study. Some clones in this sample may be carry-over from other donors' samples.

This clone has a handful of counts. This rearrangement joins TRBV11-2 to TRBJ1-6; D is perhaps TRBD1 (6 bases). From germline, CDR1 is SGHAT and CDR2 FQNNGV. The V gene lost 7 bases and the J gene lost 9 bases, with 16 bases spanning the gap. This CDR3 comprises 14 residues. The CDR3 nucleotides read TGTGCCAGCACCATAACAGGGTTCGGTTCACCCCTCCACTTT. Protein: CASTITGFGSPLHF. Together with reference TRBV11-2 and TRBJ1-6, the CDR3 gives the full variable domain: EAGVAQSPRYKIIEKRQSVAFWCNPISGHATLYWYQQILGQGPKLLIQFQNNGVVDDSQLPKDRFSAERLKGVDSTLKIQPAKLEDSAVYLCASTITGFGSPLHFGNGTRLTVT.

This clone turned up a few times. J is TRBJ1-1 and V is TRBV11-3; maybe TRBD1 (5 bases). The CDR3 is 13 residues long. Germline V gene sequence: CDR1 SGHNT, CDR2 YENEEA. V lost 5 bases, J lost 4 bases, and 11 bases lay in between. The CDR3 reads CASSHGGGTEAFF. In nucleotides, the CDR3 is TGTGCCAGCAGCCATGGGGGAGGCACTGAAGCTTTCTTT. The whole variable domain, remainder taken from reference TRBV11-3 and TRBJ1-1, is EAGVVQSPRYKIIEKKQPVAFWCNPISGHNTLYWYLQNLGQGPELLIRYENEEAVDDSQLPKDRFSAERLKGVDSTLKIQPAELGDSAVYLCASSHGGGTEAFFGQGTRLTVV.

The genes are TRBV27 and TRBJ2-3, with D perhaps TRBD2 (5 bases). The V gene lost 6 bases and the J gene lost 4 bases, with 17 bases spanning the gap. The CDR3 contains 15 residues. The germline V gene has CDR1 MNHEY and CDR2 SMNVEV (reference sequence). Here the CDR3 reads CASRLDLAIADTQYF. As DNA, the CDR3 is TGTGCCAGCAGATTAGATCTAGCTATTGCAGATACGCAGTATTTT.

The V gene is TRBV28, the J gene TRBJ1-5; D remains ambiguous. Per germline, CDR1 MDHEN and CDR2 SYDVKM. With 10 bases removed from V and 2 bases from J, the gap between germline ends came to 12 bases. This CDR3 has 13 residues. CDR3: CATRGLGNQPQHF. CDR3 nucleotides: TGTGCCACCCGGGGATTGGGCAATCAGCCCCAGCATTTT.

The V gene is TRBV4-2, the J gene TRBJ2-1, with 11 positions matching TRBD2. V lost 0 bases to trimming and J lost 9 bases; unmatched junction nucleotides: 7. Germline CDR1 LGHNA, CDR2 YNFKEQ. The CDR3 contains 16 residues. CDR3: CASSQDRLAGSGEQFF. The CDR3 DNA follows: TGTGCCAGCAGCCAAGATAGACTAGCGGGGAGCGGTGAGCAGTTCTTC.

This chain uses TRBV13 with TRBJ2-7; 16 bases map to TRBD2. V lost 5 bases and J lost 4; bases outside the gene matches: 11. The CDR3 has 18 amino acids. Germline assignment: CDR1 PRHDT and CDR2 FYEKMQ (reference sequence). CDR3 region: CASSALFPGLAGGYEQYF. In DNA form, the CDR3 reads TGTGCCAGCAGCGCACTCTTCCCGGGACTAGCGGGAGGGTACGAGCAGTACTTC. The whole variable domain, remainder taken from reference TRBV13 and TRBJ2-7, is AAGVIQSPRHLIKEKRETATLKCYPIPRHDTVYWYQQGPGQDPQFLISFYEKMQSDKGSIPDRFSAQQFSDYHSELNMSSLELGDSALYFCASSALFPGLAGGYEQYFGPGTRLTVT.